These 10 T cell receptor beta chains originate from one sample sequenced in a study of T cells after yellow fever vaccination. TCRdb reanalysed the 5' RACE reads using MiXCR and keeps one entry per CDR3 protein. The sample comprises 250,000 to 350,000 distinct CDR3 sequences, roughly 8.7% of which are singletons, and approximately 3.5% rests with the top ten. Sequenced material: CD4+ T cells sorted from PBMCs, taken 5 days after the yellow fever booster vaccination. All receptors derive from a man between 18 and 35 years old who received the YFV17D yellow fever vaccine.

The genes are TRBV5-8 and TRBJ1-1; TRBD1 might be the D (5 bases). The germline V gene has CDR1 SGHTS and CDR2 YDEGEE. Trimming shortened V by 0 bases and J by 8 bases, and 14 bases separated the two germline ends. The CDR3 loop spans 14 amino acids. CDR3: CASSLGPGGLEAFF. CDR3 DNA sequence: TGTGCCAGCAGCTTGGGGCCTGGGGGACTAGAAGCTTTCTTT.

A few counts support this clonotype. This chain connects TRBV4-2 to TRBJ2-2; D is possibly TRBD1 or TRBD2 (5 bases each). Trimming removed 6 bases from V and 3 bases from J, with 14 bases in between. This CDR3 region has 15 residues. The germline CDR1 and CDR2 sequences are LGHNA and YNFKEQ. CDR3 nucleotides: TGTGCCAGCAGGTCGGCCCGAGGGGACACCGGGGAGCTGTTTTTT. This gives the protein CASRSARGDTGELFF.

The rearrangement links TRBV7-9 to TRBJ1-2; D remains unclear. Looked up from germline, CDR1 is SEHNR and CDR2 is FQNEAQ (reference sequence). The CDR3 loop spans 13 amino acids. The V end lost 3 bases, the J end lost 6 bases, and 11 bases lay between the germline ends. Written as DNA, the CDR3 is TGTGCCAGCAGCTTTACAGAGATCGATGGCTACACCTTC. It is translated as CASSFTEIDGYTF.

The chain links TRBV9 to TRBJ2-3, with 9 bases that match TRBD2. CDR3 length: 17 residues. CDR1 is SGDLS, CDR2 YYNGEE, per germline. Losses at the gene ends were 3 bases for V and 0 bases for J; bases not matched to a gene: 8. CDR3 sequence (DNA): TGTGCCAGCAGCGGCCGGGCGGGGGGGTTTAGCACAGATACGCAGTATTTT. Translation gives CASSGRAGGFSTDTQYF.

This clonotype was counted ten times or more. The rearrangement links TRBV29-1 to TRBJ2-1; D possibly matches TRBD1 or TRBD2 (5 bases each). The germline V and J ends were trimmed by 7 bases and 16 bases, with 17 bases remaining between them. This CDR3 is 10 amino acids long. Per the germline V gene, CDR1 is SQVTM and CDR2 is ANQGSEA. The CDR3 here is CSADSTEGFF. The CDR3, as DNA: TGCAGCGCAGACAGTACCGAGGGTTTCTTC.

The chain joins TRBV7-3 to TRBJ2-5; no clear D. CDR1 and CDR2 (germline): SGHTA, FQGTGA. CDR3 length: 16 residues. With 1 base removed from V and 0 bases from J, the gap between germline ends came to 12 bases. The CDR3 spells CASSLNGNIYQETQYF. For the CDR3, the DNA is TGTGCCAGCAGCTTAAATGGTAACATTTACCAAGAGACCCAGTACTTC. The whole variable domain, remainder taken from reference TRBV7-3 and TRBJ2-5, is GAGVSQTPSNKVTEKGKYVELRCDPISGHTALYWYRQSLGQGPEFLIYFQGTGAADDSGLPNDRFFAVRPEGSVSTLKIQRTERGDSAVYLCASSLNGNIYQETQYFGPGTRLLVL.

The CDR3 bases are TGTGCTAGTGGTCTCGACAGGACGAACACCGGGGAGCTGTTTTTT. Translation gives CASGLDRTNTGELFF. This chain links TRBV12-5 with TRBJ2-2; D perhaps matches TRBD1 (6 bases). The CDR3 loop spans 15 amino acids. Trimming left V 5 bases short and J 0 bases short, with 10 bases between. Per the germline V gene, CDR1 is LGHNT and CDR2 is FRNRAP.

A few counts support this clonotype. A junction end diverges from the germline sequence, so it may reflect a read error. The chain couples TRBV20-1 to TRBJ2-1; D tentatively reads TRBD1 or TRBD2 (5 bases each). The CDR3 covers 11 residues. Germline-derived CDR1 and CDR2 are DFQATT and SNEGSKA (reference sequence). CDR3 sequence (DNA): TGCAGTGCCAGAGGGGACGTAAAGCAGTTCTTC. Its translation is CSARGDVKQFF.

V gene TRBV4-1 combines with J gene TRBJ2-3; D call uncertain. Germline loops: CDR1 MGHRA, CDR2 YSYEKL. The CDR3 has 13 amino acids. V gave up 8 bases and J gave up 4 bases, with 13 bases separating them. This CDR3 is CASVGQAADTQYF. CDR3 bases: TGCGCCAGCGTCGGGCAGGCGGCAGATACGCAGTATTTT.

This clonotype was recorded many times. One end of the junction fails to match germline, which may point to a read error. V is TRBV7-2 and J is TRBJ2-6; D not resolved. The length of the CDR3 is 15 residues. Germline V gene sequence: CDR1 SGHTA, CDR2 FQGNSA. CDR3 sequence reads: CASSPQGSGANVLTF. The CDR3 DNA follows: TGCGCCAGCAGCCCCCAAGGCTCCGGGGCCAACGTCCTGACTTTC.